What follows are 25 T cell receptor beta chains derived from one specimen sequenced in a study of T cell changes during pregnancy in multiple sclerosis. Sequencing used immunoSEQ multiplex PCR; TCRdb keeps in-frame clones, though not all of them. The data hold approximately 130,000 clones, with 90% to 96% observed a single time. Source: peripheral blood, taken after pregnancy. The receptors come from a female donor with multiple sclerosis, enrolled in a pregnancy study.

This sequence joins TRBV5-6 and TRBJ2-1; a possible D gene is TRBD2 (5 bases). Trimming pared 1 base from V and 4 bases from J, leaving 12 bases between. The CDR3 spans 15 residues. CDR1 SGHDT and CDR2 YYEEEE come from the germline V gene. The CDR3 is CASSLKGRVYNEQFF. The CDR3 region has the DNA TGTGCCAGCAGCTTGAAAGGGCGGGTTTACAATGAGCAGTTCTTC.

The genes are TRBV2 and TRBJ2-1; possible D gene TRBD1, 6 bases. Germline V gives CDR1 SNHLY, CDR2 FYNNEI. Trimming removed 3 bases from V and 4 bases from J, with 22 bases in between. The CDR3 length is 18 residues. The CDR3 DNA follows: TGTGCCAGCAGTGACCCCCTCCCCCAACAGGGACATTACAATGAGCAGTTCTTC. Translation: CASSDPLPQQGHYNEQFF.

The gene calls are TRBV7-6 and TRBJ2-7, with no clear D. V was clipped by 0 bases and J by 1 base, with 4 bases between them. There are 13 residues in the CDR3. CDR1 and CDR2 from the germline V gene are SGHVS and FNYEAQ. The CDR3 loop is CASSLAQSYEQYF. Written as DNA, the CDR3 is TGTGCCAGCAGCTTAGCTCAATCCTACGAGCAGTACTTC.

The CDR3 region is CASSQPPGQANEQYF. The CDR3, as DNA: TGTGCCAGCAGTCAGCCACCAGGACAGGCAAACGAGCAGTACTTC. V usage is TRBV28 and J usage is TRBJ2-7; TRBD1 matches 7 bases. The CDR3 has 15 residues. The trim removed 5 bases at V and 5 bases at J, leaving 12 bases unmatched. CDR1 MDHEN and CDR2 SYDVKM come from the germline V gene.

The genes are TRBV5-4 and TRBJ1-2, with 12 bases lining up with TRBD1. CDR3 size: 15 residues. Germline V gives CDR1 SGHNT, CDR2 YYREEE (reference sequence). The trim removed 1 base at V and 8 bases at J, leaving 6 bases unmatched. The chain's CDR3 is CASSLTGTGGLGYTF. CDR3 nucleotide sequence: TGTGCCAGCAGCTTGACCGGGACAGGGGGCTTAGGCTACACCTTC.

The rearrangement links TRBV10-2 to TRBJ2-2; D may be TRBD1 (6 bases). CDR1 is WSHSY, CDR2 SAAADI, per germline. This CDR3 is built from 16 residues. The ends were cut back, 6 bases at V and 5 bases at J, with 19 bases in the middle. The CDR3 DNA is TGCGCCAGCAGAATTGCCGGGACACAACCAACCGGGGAGCTGTTTTTT. As protein: CASRIAGTQPTGELFF.

The V gene is TRBV4-3, the J gene TRBJ2-1; D might be TRBD1 (5 bases). The germline CDR1 and CDR2 sequences are LGHNA and YSLEER. The CDR3 consists of 15 residues. V lost 6 bases and J lost 0, with 12 bases in between. CDR3 sequence: CASRRTRTSYNEQFF. The CDR3 region has the DNA TGCGCCAGCAGACGGACACGGACCTCCTACAATGAGCAGTTCTTC.

This chain joins TRBV9 and TRBJ1-2; no clear D. Trimming removed 0 bases at V and 4 bases at J, with 13 bases between. Germline CDR1 SGDLS, CDR2 YYNGEE. CDR3 length equals 15 residues. The CDR3 DNA sequence: TGTGCCAGCAGCGTAGCCCTCTCCGGGGTCTATGGCTACACCTTC. This sequence encodes CASSVALSGVYGYTF.

V and J are TRBV5-4 and TRBJ2-2; TRBD1 matches at 10 bases. V lost 0 bases, J lost 8 bases, and 4 bases stayed unmatched. The CDR3 has 15 residues. From germline, CDR1 is SGHNT and CDR2 YYREEE (reference sequence). The CDR3, as DNA: TGTGCCAGCAGCTTGGAGACAGGGGGCTTTGGGGAGCTGTTTTTT. Translating it yields CASSLETGGFGELFF.

V usage is TRBV28 and J usage is TRBJ2-7; perhaps TRBD2 as D (6 bases). Trimming removed 4 bases at V and 1 base at J, with 11 bases between. Germline CDR1 and CDR2: MDHEN and SYDVKM. This CDR3 comprises 14 residues. The CDR3 sequence is CASSYMGTSYEQYF. CDR3 DNA: TGTGCCAGCAGTTACATGGGGACTTCCTACGAGCAGTACTTC.

The chain's CDR3 is CASSLRLVSLTDTQYF. DNA of the CDR3: TGTGCCAGCAGCCTTAGACTAGTTTCTCTCACAGATACGCAGTATTTT. The rearrangement uses TRBV5-6 and TRBJ2-3; tentative D call: TRBD2 (6 bases). The V end lost 4 bases, the J end lost 2 bases, and 17 bases lay between the germline ends. This CDR3 spans 16 amino acids. Germline V gene sequence: CDR1 SGHDT, CDR2 YYEEEE.

The chain recombines TRBV2 with TRBJ2-4; 8 bases are a match to TRBD2. CDR3 length: 15 amino acids. The V and J ends lost 4 bases and 7 bases, in that order; junction bases with no gene match: 9. Germline V gene data show CDR1 as SNHLY and CDR2 as FYNNEI. This chain's CDR3 is CASSAKSGSGNIQYF. DNA of the CDR3: TGTGCCAGCAGTGCTAAGAGCGGGAGTGGGAACATTCAGTACTTC.

Details on this clone: Other nucleotide sequences in the sample specify the same CDR3. The V call is TRBV19, the J call TRBJ2-7; D perhaps matches TRBD2 (6 bases). The CDR3 has 12 amino acids. The germline gives CDR1 LNHDA, CDR2 SQIVND (reference sequence). V shed 5 bases and J shed 3 bases, with 8 bases lying between them. CDR3 region: CASSSGSYEQYF. Here the CDR3 DNA reads TGTGCCAGTAGTTCCGGGAGCTACGAGCAGTACTTC. The full variable domain, rest sourced from reference TRBV19 and TRBJ2-7, is DGGITQSPKYLFRKEGQNVTLSCEQNLNHDAMYWYRQDPGQGLRLIYYSQIVNDFQKGDIAEGYSVSREKKESFPLTVTSAQKNPTAFYLCASSSGSYEQYFGPGTRLTVT.

The chain couples TRBV29-1 to TRBJ2-6, with 7 bases that match TRBD1. Per germline, CDR1 SQVTM and CDR2 ANQGSEA. V was pared by 4 bases and J by 3 bases, with 6 bases of the junction left unmatched. This CDR3 spans 15 amino acids. The DNA for the CDR3 is TGCAGCGTTGCCGACAGGGCAGGTGGGGCCAACGTCCTGACTTTC. This sequence encodes CSVADRAGGANVLTF.

The J gene is TRBJ2-5, the V gene TRBV7-2; no firm D call. CDR3 length: 14 residues. Germline V gives CDR1 SGHTA, CDR2 FQGNSA. V was clipped by 5 bases and J by 2 bases, with 12 bases between them. The CDR3 coding sequence is TGTGCCAGCAGCGCCCGGAAGGAGCAAGAGACCCAGTACTTC. The encoded protein is CASSARKEQETQYF.

The chain combines TRBV5-1 with TRBJ1-1, with D perhaps TRBD1 (6 bases). The V gene lost 4 bases and the J gene lost 4 bases, with 17 bases spanning the gap. CDR1 is SGHRS and CDR2 is YFSETQ in the germline V gene. The CDR3 has 15 amino acids. The CDR3 loop is CASSPPTGLSTEAFF. The CDR3 bases are TGCGCCAGCAGCCCGCCGACAGGTCTGAGCACTGAAGCTTTCTTT. Full variable domain (rest looked up from reference TRBV5-1 and TRBJ1-1): KAGVTQTPRYLIKTRGQQVTLSCSPISGHRSVSWYQQTPGQGLQFLFEYFSETQRNKGNFPGRFSGRQFSNSRSEMNVSTLELGDSALYLCASSPPTGLSTEAFFGQGTRLTVV.

This clone was seen just once. The rearrangement uses TRBV7-9 and TRBJ2-7, with D perhaps matching TRBD1 (5 bases). Germline V gene sequence: CDR1 SEHNR, CDR2 FQNEAQ (reference sequence). The V and J ends lost 2 bases and 5 bases respectively, with 19 bases between them. The CDR3 is 16 amino acids. Here the CDR3 DNA reads TGTGCCAGCAGCTTAAGGACCCAGGGATATCTGGACGAGCAGTACTTC. Amino acids: CASSLRTQGYLDEQYF.

The J gene is TRBJ1-4, the V gene TRBV6-1; TRBD1 matches at 8 bases. Per the germline V gene, CDR1 is MNHNS and CDR2 is SASEGT. V gave up 5 bases and J gave up 8 bases; unmatched junction bases: 4. The CDR3 runs to 13 residues. This CDR3 reads CASSIDRGEKLFF. As DNA, the CDR3 is TGTGCCAGCAGTATCGACAGGGGAGAAAAACTGTTTTTT.

The chain employs TRBV4-1 and TRBJ2-2; 7 bases are shared with TRBD1. The junction had 4 bases not matched to a gene; V was cut back by 0 bases and J by 0 bases. Germline CDR1 reads MGHRA; CDR2 reads YSYEKL. CDR3 length: 17 amino acids. DNA of the CDR3: TGCGCCAGCAGCCAAGATAACGGACAGGCGAACACCGGGGAGCTGTTTTTT. This gives the protein CASSQDNGQANTGELFF.

The chain couples TRBV2 to TRBJ1-2; 7 nucleotides agree with TRBD1. This CDR3 contains 14 residues. J gave up 8 bases and V 5 bases, and 11 bases lay outside the gene matches. Germline lookup yields CDR1 SNHLY and CDR2 FYNNEI. The CDR3 DNA reads TGTGCCAGCAGTCCCCACGGACAGGCAGGAGGCTACACCTTC. Its translation: CASSPHGQAGGYTF.

The V call is TRBV29-1, the J call TRBJ2-1; weak D call: TRBD1 (6 bases). The length of the CDR3 is 11 residues. From germline, CDR1 is SQVTM and CDR2 ANQGSEA. Trimming cost V 1 base and J 15 bases, with 13 bases left between them. The CDR3 DNA follows: TGCAGCGTTGAAGTGTGGGGGCGATGGTTCTTC. Translated: CSVEVWGRWFF.

The CDR3 here is CATSRDGHAYGYTF. In nucleotides, the CDR3 is TGTGCCACCAGCAGAGATGGACACGCCTATGGCTACACCTTC. This sequence joins TRBV15 and TRBJ1-2, with D possibly matching TRBD1 (5 bases). Germline V CDR1 and CDR2: LNHNV, YYDKDF (reference sequence). V dropped 0 bases and J dropped 4 bases, with 9 bases sitting between them. This CDR3 spans 14 amino acids.

The chain is built from TRBV7-2 and TRBJ1-1, with 10 bases aligning to TRBD1. CDR1 SGHTA and CDR2 FQGNSA come from the germline V gene. The CDR3 is 14 amino acids. V lost 5 bases to trimming and J lost 5 bases; unmatched junction nucleotides: 5. The CDR3 loop reads CASSVTGGGTEAFF. As DNA, the CDR3 is TGTGCCAGCAGCGTGACAGGGGGCGGGACTGAAGCTTTCTTT.

The V and J genes are TRBV29-1 and TRBJ1-1; TRBD1 matches at 7 bases. CDR3 size: 13 residues. Germline assignment: CDR1 SQVTM and CDR2 ANQGSEA. Trimming removed 7 bases from V and 5 bases from J; junction bases left unmatched: 10. CDR3 sequence (DNA): TGCAGCGGCGCGACAGGGATTCCGACTGAAGCTTTCTTT. Encoded protein: CSGATGIPTEAFF.

This chain joins TRBV19 and TRBJ1-5; 7 bases are shared with TRBD1. The CDR3 extends over 16 amino acids. After removal of 3 bases from V and 9 bases from J, the junction contained 14 bases not matched to a gene. Germline-derived CDR1 and CDR2 are LNHDA and SQIVND (reference sequence). The CDR3 bases are TGTGCCAGTAGTATTCACACAGGGGCCGCTGAGGTGCCCCAGCATTTT. As protein: CASSIHTGAAEVPQHF.